This T cell receptor beta chain derives from a study of beta chain features in type 1 diabetes. Study findings and constraints: Shortening of TCRB CDR3s, moderate but significant, appeared in all four CD4+ subsets of Type 1 diabetes patients.

J gave up 0 bases and V 3 bases, and 3 bases lay outside the gene matches. In germline, CDR1 is KGHSH, CDR2 LQKENI. This CDR3 is 17 amino acids long. This clone was counted a few times. Its cognate antigen is unknown. Since all of the isolated RNA was reverse transcribed, expressed TCRB transcripts were what got sequenced. Clones were read by immunoSEQ multiplex PCR, and TCRdb kept only the in-frame ones, dropping some. The top ten hold around 0.75% of the sample, which has 100,000 to 150,000 clones, approximately 10% seen once. Sorting based on CD45RO/CCR7/CD25/CD127/CD95/CD27 separated CD4+ naive, central memory, regulatory and stem cell-like memory cells. Each of the sorted populations had a purity greater than 95%.

Sequences were obtained from central memory CD4+ T cells from blood. The chain employs TRBV18 and TRBJ2-1, with 12 bases aligning to TRBD2. The origin of this receptor is a man younger than 45 with type 1 diabetes. The CDR3 is CASSPWTSGTSYNEQFF. Written as DNA, the CDR3 is TGTGCCAGCTCACCCTGGACTAGCGGGACCTCCTACAATGAGCAGTTCTTC.